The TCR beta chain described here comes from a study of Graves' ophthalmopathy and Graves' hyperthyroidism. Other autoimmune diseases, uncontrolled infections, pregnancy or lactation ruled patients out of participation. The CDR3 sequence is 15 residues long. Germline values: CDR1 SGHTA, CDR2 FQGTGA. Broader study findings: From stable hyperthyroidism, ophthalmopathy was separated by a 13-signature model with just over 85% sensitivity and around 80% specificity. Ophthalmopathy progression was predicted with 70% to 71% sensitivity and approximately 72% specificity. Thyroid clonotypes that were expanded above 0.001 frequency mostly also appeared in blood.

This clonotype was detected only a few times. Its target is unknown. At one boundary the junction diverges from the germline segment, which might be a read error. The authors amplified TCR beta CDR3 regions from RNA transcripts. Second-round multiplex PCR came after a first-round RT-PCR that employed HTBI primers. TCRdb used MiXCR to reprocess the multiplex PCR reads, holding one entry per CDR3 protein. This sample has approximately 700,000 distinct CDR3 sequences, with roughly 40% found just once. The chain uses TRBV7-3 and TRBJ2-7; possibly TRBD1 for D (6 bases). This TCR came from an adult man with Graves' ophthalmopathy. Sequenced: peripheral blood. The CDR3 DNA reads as TGCGCCAGCAGCCAAGGAGACAGGCCCGTCCACGAGCAGTACTTC. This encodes CASSQGDRPVHEQYF.